The 5 T cell receptor beta chains listed next were all sequenced from one sample in a study of shared clonotypes between healthy human individuals. TCRdb keeps only in-frame clones here, not all; method: immunoSEQ multiplex PCR. The table lists hundreds of thousands of clones, 75% to 85% of them singletons. Sequencing was carried out using PBMCs. These receptors originate from a woman between 35 and 50 years old in good health. Some clones in this sample may be carry-over from other donors' samples.

This chain connects TRBV5-1 to TRBJ1-1; no firm D call. The CDR3 is 14 amino acids. Germline values: CDR1 SGHRS, CDR2 YFSETQ. V lost 2 bases and J 1 base, leaving 9 bases between the germline ends. For the CDR3, the DNA is TGCGCCAGCAGCTTAATGGACGGGAACACTGAAGCTTTCTTT. Amino acid sequence: CASSLMDGNTEAFF.

The chain recombines TRBV7-6 with TRBJ2-1; TRBD2 agrees at 14 bases. The ends lost 3 bases at V and 4 bases at J; junction bases unmatched: 8. Germline CDR1 SGHVS, CDR2 FNYEAQ. This CDR3 region has 18 residues. The CDR3 nucleotides are TGTGCCAGCAGCTTTCGAGGGACTAGCGGGAGTAGGTACAATGAGCAGTTCTTC. It is translated as CASSFRGTSGSRYNEQFF. The variable domain in full, with the rest retrieved from reference TRBV7-6 and TRBJ2-1, is GAGVSQSPRYKVTKRGQDVALRCDPISGHVSLYWYRQALGQGPEFLTYFNYEAQQDKSGLPNDRFSAERPEGSISTLTIQRTEQRDSAMYRCASSFRGTSGSRYNEQFFGPGTRLTVL.

The DNA for the CDR3 is TGTGCCAGCAGCCCTCGGACAGGGGAATTCGAGCAGTACTTC. Translation: CASSPRTGEFEQYF. V gene TRBV5-4 combines with J gene TRBJ2-7; 9 bases are shared with TRBD1. The germline V gene has CDR1 SGHNT and CDR2 YYREEE (reference sequence). Unmatched junction bases numbered 8, after V lost 4 bases and J lost 6 bases. The CDR3 totals 14 residues. The entire variable domain, with the rest obtained from reference TRBV5-4 and TRBJ2-7, is as follows: ETGVTQSPTHLIKTRGQQVTLRCSSQSGHNTVSWYQQALGQGPQFIFQYYREEENGRGNFPPRFSGLQFPNYSSELNVNALELDDSALYLCASSPRTGEFEQYFGPGTRLTVT.

The rearrangement links TRBV13 to TRBJ2-4, with 7 bases that match TRBD2. This CDR3 comprises 14 residues. The V segment lost 2 bases and the J segment 7 bases; nucleotides outside the gene matches: 5. Germline V gene data show CDR1 as PRHDT and CDR2 as FYEKMQ (reference sequence). CDR3 amino acids: CASSLLAEGNIQYF. For the CDR3, the DNA is TGTGCCAGCAGCTTACTAGCGGAAGGGAACATTCAGTACTTC.

The J gene is TRBJ2-4, the V gene TRBV19, with D possibly being TRBD1 (5 bases). Germline-derived CDR1 and CDR2 are LNHDA and SQIVND (reference sequence). The CDR3 sequence is 14 residues long. Between the trimmed V and J ends, which lost 6 bases and 6 bases, there was a span of 15 bases. In DNA, the CDR3 is TGTGCCAGTAGCGAAAGCCCCCAGGGAAACATTCAGTACTTC. It specifies CASSESPQGNIQYF.